This TCR beta chain was sequenced for a study of T cell responses to AZD1222 COVID-19 vaccine. Pooling of second doses given at about 4 or about 12 weeks was done. In regard to this clone: What it binds is not known.

Germline V gene lookup returns CDR1 SGHTA and CDR2 FQGNSA. There are 14 residues in the CDR3. After removal of 8 bases from V and 5 bases from J, the junction contained 9 bases not matched to a gene. Findings of the study overall: Clonal diversity was possibly underestimated, and the donors were mostly white British, with more females.

This table comes from immunoSEQ multiplex PCR, and its TCRdb copy is limited to in-frame clones, with some not included. The table has some 83,000 clones, around 89% seen once. The chain has TRBV7-2 and TRBJ2-5; 9 nucleotides line up with TRBD1. This TCR was recovered from an adult who received the AZD1222 COVID-19 vaccine. The source material was peripheral blood, sampled 28 days after the second AZD1222 dose. CDR3 sequence: CASQKNRGRETQYF. As DNA, the CDR3 is TGTGCCAGCCAGAAGAACAGGGGGCGGGAGACCCAGTACTTC.